The clone carrying this T cell receptor beta chain was counted at least ten times. The antigen is undetermined. TCRdb re-derived calls from the 5' RACE reads in MiXCR, one entry per CDR3 protein. Among hundreds of thousands of distinct CDR3 sequences, about 11% were seen once, and the ten largest hold around 0.51%. These data come from a study of CD8 T cells in ankylosing spondylitis. The study's findings and limits: Clones linked to the disease showed a CD8+ phenotype. They occurred at relatively low frequencies in peripheral blood. Significant enrichment of disease-linked clones was reported in matched ankylosing spondylitis synovial fluid. Apparently characteristic of ankylosing spondylitis blood was a TCR beta motif (about eight highly homologous variants).

V lost 2 bases to trimming and J lost 7 bases; unmatched junction nucleotides: 5. Germline values: CDR1 DFQATT, CDR2 SNEGSKA (reference sequence). The CDR3 has 13 residues. Sequencing was done on a sample of blood, either unsorted or a sorted T cell fraction (not recorded which). The source of this sequence is a male donor with ankylosing spondylitis. The chain has TRBV20-1 and TRBJ1-1, with 9 bases that match TRBD1. Here the CDR3 DNA reads TGCAGTGCTAGACGAGGACAGGGGCATGAAGCTTTCTTT. Its translation: CSARRGQGHEAFF.